Shown below are 21 T cell receptor beta chains from a single sample sequenced in a study of blood T cell repertoires in COVID-19. Produced via immunoSEQ multiplex PCR; TCRdb's table is partial and in-frame only. Found here are a few hundred thousand clones, 80% to 90% of them singletons; the top ten hold 5%. Sequences were obtained from PBMCs or T cells enriched from blood (not recorded which). These receptors were taken from a man aged 25 to 40 who had recovered from COVID-19.

This chain joins TRBV3-1 (or the pseudogene TRBV3-2) and TRBJ2-6, with D possibly matching TRBD2 (6 bases). The germline V gene has CDR1 LGHDT and CDR2 YNNKEL (reference sequence). This CDR3 is 16 amino acids long. With 5 bases removed from V and 2 bases from J, the gap between germline ends came to 13 bases. CDR3 protein: CASSLWTGAGANVLTF. Written as DNA, the CDR3 is TGTGCCAGCAGCTTATGGACGGGGGCTGGGGCCAACGTCCTGACTTTC.

The V call is TRBV6-5, the J call TRBJ1-2; D gene unclear. The CDR3 runs to 14 residues. Germline-derived CDR1 and CDR2 are MNHEY and SVGAGI. Trimming removed 0 bases from V and 8 bases from J, with 13 bases in between. CDR3 sequence: CASSYSHRGWGYTF. The CDR3 DNA reads as TGTGCCAGCAGTTACTCCCACAGAGGGTGGGGCTACACCTTC.

The chain employs TRBV10-3 and TRBJ1-1, with D uncertain. Germline V gives CDR1 ENHRY, CDR2 SYGVKD. This CDR3 is built from 15 residues. V shed 0 bases and J shed 5 bases, with 13 bases lying between them. CDR3 loop: CAISESRVLETEAFF. The CDR3, as DNA: TGTGCCATCAGTGAGTCGAGGGTATTAGAGACTGAAGCTTTCTTT.

The V gene is TRBV6-1, the J gene TRBJ2-5; 7 nucleotides line up with TRBD2. CDR3 length equals 15 residues. V shed 2 bases, J shed 4 bases, and the junction held 7 bases outside the gene matches. Germline V lookup: CDR1 MNHNS, CDR2 SASEGT. The chain's CDR3 is CASSEWTRTGETQYF. The CDR3 DNA reads TGTGCCAGCAGTGAATGGACTAGGACTGGAGAGACCCAGTACTTC.

The rearrangement links TRBV27 to TRBJ1-1; D not resolved. CDR1 and CDR2 (germline): MNHEY, SMNVEV (reference sequence). CDR3 size: 13 residues. V lost 2 bases and J 0 bases, leaving 4 bases between the germline ends. This CDR3 is CASSLTLNTEAFF. Here the CDR3 DNA reads TGTGCCAGCAGTTTAACACTGAACACTGAAGCTTTCTTT.

The chain couples TRBV25-1 to TRBJ2-5, with TRBD1 matching 7 bases. Germline trimming cut 6 bases from V and 7 bases from J; bases unmatched to any gene: 14. Germline loops: CDR1 MGHDK, CDR2 SYGVNS. The CDR3 runs 15 residues. CDR3: CASSHRGVLQLTQYF. The CDR3 DNA is TGTGCCAGCAGCCACAGGGGAGTGCTACAATTGACCCAGTACTTC.

In this sample, this clone turned up once. The rearrangement joins TRBV5-1 to TRBJ2-3, with 8 bases identical to TRBD2. The germline V gene has CDR1 SGHRS and CDR2 YFSETQ. The CDR3 is made up of 15 amino acids. Unmatched junction bases numbered 6, after V lost 2 bases and J lost 4 bases. The CDR3 here is CASSFGAGGADTQYF. The CDR3 nucleotides read TGCGCCAGCAGCTTCGGGGCGGGGGGCGCAGATACGCAGTATTTT. The full variable domain, in which reference TRBV5-1 and TRBJ2-3 provide the parts outside the CDR3, is KAGVTQTPRYLIKTRGQQVTLSCSPISGHRSVSWYQQTPGQGLQFLFEYFSETQRNKGNFPGRFSGRQFSNSRSEMNVSTLELGDSALYLCASSFGAGGADTQYFGPGTRLTVL.

V is TRBV7-2 and J is TRBJ2-1; 12 positions agree with TRBD2. J was trimmed by 6 bases and V by 3 bases; bases with no gene match: 6. In germline, CDR1 is SGHTA, CDR2 FQGNSA. CDR3 size: 16 residues. CDR3 region: CASSFLAGGPSNEQFF. CDR3 nucleotide sequence: TGTGCCAGCAGCTTCCTAGCGGGGGGGCCATCCAATGAGCAGTTCTTC.

The V gene is TRBV7-9, the J gene TRBJ2-7, with 8 bases fitting TRBD1. The CDR3 spans 15 residues. Germline lookup yields CDR1 SEHNR and CDR2 FQNEAQ (reference sequence). Trimming cost V 2 bases and J 1 base; bases outside gene matches: 4. Here the CDR3 DNA reads TGTGCCAGCAGCTTAACAGGGGGTTTATCCTACGAGCAGTACTTC. Encoded protein: CASSLTGGLSYEQYF.

This rearrangement joins TRBV5-1 to TRBJ2-7; D is possibly TRBD2 (6 bases). CDR1 and CDR2 (germline): SGHRS, YFSETQ. Trimming pared 0 bases from V and 2 bases from J, leaving 12 bases between. There are 15 residues in the CDR3. The DNA of the CDR3 is TGCGCCAGCAGCTTGGGAAGAGGACTAACCTACGAGCAGTACTTC. It specifies CASSLGRGLTYEQYF.

This chain links TRBV19 with TRBJ1-5; 8 bases map to TRBD1. J was trimmed by 3 bases and V by 2 bases; bases with no gene match: 3. CDR3 length: 15 residues. Germline CDR1 is LNHDA and CDR2 is SQIVND (reference sequence). In DNA, the CDR3 is TGTGCCAGTAGTATACGGACAGGGTACAATCAGCCCCAGCATTTT. This sequence encodes CASSIRTGYNQPQHF.

V gene TRBV27 combines with J gene TRBJ2-7; 14 nucleotides match TRBD2. This CDR3 comprises 19 residues. Germline-derived CDR1 and CDR2 are MNHEY and SMNVEV (reference sequence). Germline trimming cut 4 bases from V and 1 base from J; bases unmatched to any gene: 12. CDR3 nucleotides: TGTGCCAGCAGTTCCAGGACTAGCGGGGGGCCCTTAATTTCCTACGAGCAGTACTTC. It codes for CASSSRTSGGPLISYEQYF.

The chain combines TRBV13 with TRBJ2-5, with 9 bases matching TRBD1. The CDR3 runs 14 residues. Germline CDR1 and CDR2: PRHDT and FYEKMQ (reference sequence). The junction had 5 bases not matched to a gene; V was cut back by 7 bases and J by 2 bases. The CDR3 reads CASTRDRVQETQYF. As DNA, the CDR3 is TGTGCCAGCACCAGGGACAGGGTACAAGAGACCCAGTACTTC.

This chain links TRBV19 with TRBJ1-6; TRBD1 is a possible D gene (6 bases). Germline V gene sequence: CDR1 LNHDA, CDR2 SQIVND (reference sequence). V was shortened by 6 bases and J by 10 bases, with 13 bases between the two germline ends. This CDR3 contains 13 residues. Written as DNA, the CDR3 is TGTGCCAGTAGGGCCGTTGGGGGCTCACCCCTCCACTTT. Its protein is CASRAVGGSPLHF.

V and J are TRBV5-1 and TRBJ2-5, with a possible D match to TRBD2 (6 bases). The germline V gene has CDR1 SGHRS and CDR2 YFSETQ. This CDR3 contains 14 residues. V was cut by 0 bases and J by 3 bases, with 9 bases left in between. The CDR3 region has the DNA TGCGCCAGCAGCTTGGGGACTACTAAAGAGACCCAGTACTTC. Translating gives CASSLGTTKETQYF.

CDR3 sequence (DNA): TGTGCCAGCAGCCATGGGGGGAGCAATCAGCCCCAGCATTTT. Translated, it gives CASSHGGSNQPQHF. The rearrangement uses TRBV3-1 (or the pseudogene TRBV3-2) and TRBJ1-5; D might be TRBD1 (5 bases). The CDR3 extends over 14 amino acids. V was pared by 3 bases and J by 1 base, with 7 bases between. Germline V CDR1 and CDR2: LGHDT, YNNKEL (reference sequence).

The chain uses TRBV2 and TRBJ2-1, with a weak D call TRBD2 (5 bases). V lost 5 bases to trimming and J lost 9 bases, with 20 bases between them. Germline CDR1 and CDR2: SNHLY and FYNNEI. The CDR3 spans 15 residues. The CDR3 nucleotides read TGTGCCAGCAGTCCGGAGTTCGGCAGGAGGCTTGAGCAGTTCTTC. This sequence encodes CASSPEFGRRLEQFF.

V and J are TRBV19 and TRBJ1-5; 7 positions match TRBD1. The CDR3 sequence is 13 residues long. V lost 9 bases to trimming and J lost 11 bases; unmatched junction nucleotides: 13. The germline CDR1 and CDR2 sequences are LNHDA and SQIVND (reference sequence). The CDR3 DNA follows: TGTGCCAGCACTGACAGGGCAATCAAGGCCCAGCATTTT. This gives the protein CASTDRAIKAQHF.

The gene calls are TRBV2 and TRBJ1-6, with TRBD1 matching over 7 bases. The germline gives CDR1 SNHLY, CDR2 FYNNEI. V lost 7 bases, J lost 7 bases, and 10 bases stayed unmatched. The CDR3 consists of 15 residues. The CDR3 bases are TGTGCCAGCAAGATACAGGGGAAATGGAATTCACCCCTCCACTTT. Its translation is CASKIQGKWNSPLHF.

This clone appeared a single time. V usage is TRBV2 and J usage is TRBJ1-1; D not resolved. Germline assignment: CDR1 SNHLY and CDR2 FYNNEI. The CDR3 covers 13 residues. The V gene lost 8 bases and the J gene lost 1 base, with 11 bases spanning the gap. The CDR3 DNA follows: TGTGCCAGCGAAAGAGGGTCGAACACTGAAGCTTTCTTT. Amino acid sequence: CASERGSNTEAFF.

This clone came up a few times. CDR3 coding DNA: TGCGCCAGCAGCCAAGTCACCGGGATAGCGGGGGGCACAGATACGCAGTATTTT. Its protein is CASSQVTGIAGGTDTQYF. V and J are TRBV4-1 and TRBJ2-3; TRBD2 matches 9 bases. Germline V gene sequence: CDR1 MGHRA, CDR2 YSYEKL. CDR3 length: 18 amino acids. The J segment lost 1 base and the V segment lost 1 base, leaving 9 bases of the junction unmatched.